The T cell receptor beta chain under discussion was sequenced for a study of cytomegalovirus exposure and HLA in healthy donors. PCR was performed using 60 Vbeta and 13 Jbeta primers. Here immunoSEQ multiplex PCR was the method, and the copy in TCRdb shows in-frame clones only, minus some. The sample has about 140,000 clones; approximately 80% are singletons. V was pared by 5 bases and J by 5 bases, with 7 bases of the junction left unmatched. The CDR3 runs to 14 residues. CDR1 is PRHDT, CDR2 FYEKMQ, per germline (reference sequence). Unrecorded immune exposures were likely, despite nominal health at sampling. Study-wide findings and caveats: Most TCR beta V segments were productive about 87% or about 30% of the time in an earlier analysis. The study designated roughly 150 TCR beta chains cytomegalovirus-associated.

With regard to this clone: Its specificity is unknown.

This clonotype was sampled from a male donor in good health and CMV-seronegative. The genes are TRBV13 and TRBJ2-7, with TRBD1 identical over 9 bases. The specimen sequenced was PBMCs. This chain's CDR3 is CASSKTGGKDEQYF. DNA of the CDR3: TGTGCCAGCAGCAAAACAGGGGGCAAGGACGAGCAGTACTTC.